This is a list of T cell receptor beta chains from one sample in a study of long-term antiretroviral therapy in people with HIV. The protocol was immunoSEQ multiplex PCR, while the TCRdb copy is restricted to in-frame clones and leaves out a portion. Of 20,000 to 25,000 clones in the sample, around nine tenths are singletons; the top ten hold around 6%. Sequencing used unsorted PBMCs, obtained 0.6 years after starting antiretroviral therapy. These receptors came from a man aged 55 to 69 with HIV. Both conserved end residues are part of each CDR3. A D gene is named only where the DNA matches it firmly. Size tells how often a clone was seen (once, few, many) or the class of an expanded clone, and some rows leave it out.

d_call	v_call	clone_size	j_call	cdr3_aa	cdr3_nt
NA	TRBV7-8	NA	TRBJ1-5	CASSSSVSGEHF	TGTGCCAGCAGCTCTTCCGTCTCAGGGGAGCATTTT
NA	TRBV5-4	once	TRBJ1-2	CASSLVGDYGYTF	TGTGCCAGCAGCTTGGTAGGCGACTATGGCTACACCTTC
TRBD2	TRBV9	NA	TRBJ2-2	CASSSWTSGTGELFF	TGTGCCAGCAGCTCCTGGACTAGCGGCACCGGGGAGCTGTTTTTT
NA	TRBV5-1	NA	TRBJ2-7	CASSCREEEGRDYEQYF	TGCGCCAGCAGCTGCAGGGAGGAGGAAGGGAGAGACTACGAGCAGTACTTC
NA	TRBV30	NA	TRBJ1-5	CAWGQENSNQPQHF	TGTGCCTGGGGGCAGGAGAATAGCAATCAGCCCCAGCATTTT
NA	TRBV5-6	NA	TRBJ1-3	CASSVQPGNTIYF	TGTGCCAGCAGCGTCCAGCCCGGAAACACCATATATTTT
NA	TRBV4-3	NA	TRBJ2-7	CASSQVTGWHEQYF	TGCGCCAGCAGCCAAGTTACAGGGTGGCACGAGCAGTACTTC
NA	TRBV19	NA	TRBJ2-7	CASSGPPDGAYEQYF	TGTGCCAGTAGTGGCCCCCCGGACGGCGCCTACGAGCAGTACTTC
NA	TRBV7-3	NA	TRBJ2-2	CASSGGPGELFF	TGTGCCAGCAGCGGAGGGCCCGGGGAGCTGTTTTTT
NA	TRBV7-7	once	TRBJ2-5	CASSLGQQETQYF	TGTGCCAGCAGCTTAGGACAGCAAGAGACCCAGTACTTC
NA	TRBV28	NA	TRBJ1-1	CASSFSDRWALRWAEAFF	TGTGCCAGCAGTTTCTCGGACCGCTGGGCCCTAAGATGGGCTGAAGCTTTCTTT
NA	TRBV4-1	once	TRBJ2-1	CASSLVQDSYNEQFF	TGCGCCAGCTCCCTTGTCCAGGACTCCTACAATGAGCAGTTCTTC
TRBD1	TRBV28	NA	TRBJ2-2	CASSLGGRGWTGELFF	TGTGCCAGCAGTTTAGGTGGCAGGGGGTGGACCGGGGAGCTGTTTTTT
TRBD1	TRBV2	NA	TRBJ2-3	CASSRQGADTQYF	TGTGCCAGCAGCCGACAGGGGGCGGATACGCAGTATTTT
TRBD2	TRBV25-1	NA	TRBJ2-1	CASSARLAGGPEQFF	TGTGCCAGCAGTGCCCGACTAGCGGGAGGGCCTGAGCAGTTCTTC
NA	TRBV15	NA	TRBJ2-6	CATSETFRAGANVLTF	TGTGCCACCAGCGAGACATTCCGGGCAGGGGCCAACGTCCTGACTTTC
NA	TRBV19	few	TRBJ1-4	CASSPQGMEKLFF	TGTGCCAGTAGTCCCCAGGGTATGGAAAAACTGTTTTTT
TRBD1	TRBV7-3	NA	TRBJ1-1	CASSPTGDGNTEAFF	TGTGCCAGCAGCCCGACAGGGGATGGGAACACTGAAGCTTTCTTT
TRBD1	TRBV9	NA	TRBJ1-3	CASSPQTGDFSGNTIYF	TGTGCCAGCAGCCCACAGACAGGGGACTTCTCTGGAAACACCATATATTTT
TRBD1	TRBV19	NA	TRBJ1-2	CASSLRDRGGYGYTF	TGTGCCAGTAGTCTCCGGGACAGGGGTGGCTATGGCTACACCTTC
NA	TRBV4-3	NA	TRBJ2-1	CASSQDVPPRGEQFF	TGCGCCAGCAGCCAAGATGTCCCTCCCCGGGGTGAGCAGTTCTTC
TRBD1	TRBV5-1	NA	TRBJ2-3	CASIRGQSTDTQYF	TGCGCCAGCATTCGGGGACAGAGCACAGATACGCAGTATTTT
NA	TRBV5-1	NA	TRBJ2-1	CASSLGRNHYNEQFF	TGCGCCAGCAGCTTGGGCAGGAACCACTACAATGAGCAGTTCTTC
NA	TRBV11-2	NA	TRBJ1-2	CASSLAQETYGYTF	TGTGCCAGCAGCTTAGCGCAGGAGACCTATGGCTACACCTTC